The 24 T cell receptor beta chains given below trace back to one sample, sequenced in a study of patients and donors after allogeneic stem cell transplantation. TCRdb analysed the RT-PCR reads with MiXCR anew, one entry per CDR3 protein. The sample records over 400,000 distinct CDR3 sequences, about a sixth being singletons. The source material was blood, either unsorted or a sorted T cell fraction (not recorded which). Receptors originate from a human donor who was either an allogeneic HSCT recipient or a stem cell or donor lymphocyte infusion donor (not recorded which). It is not recorded whose cells these are; they may come from a transplant donor.

V gene TRBV6-6 combines with J gene TRBJ1-2; D remains unclear. Germline assignment: CDR1 MNHNY and CDR2 SVGAGI (reference sequence). V lost 7 bases, J lost 3 bases, and 12 bases lay in between. The CDR3 is made up of 13 amino acids. This CDR3 is CASILEPDYGYTF. CDR3 nucleotide sequence: TGTGCCAGCATCCTCGAGCCCGACTATGGCTACACCTTC.

At least ten counts were recorded for this clonotype. The chain employs TRBV20-1 and TRBJ2-4, with TRBD2 matching 9 bases. The V gene's germline CDR1 is DFQATT and CDR2 SNEGSKA (reference sequence). The CDR3 covers 16 residues. J gave up 3 bases and V 3 bases, and 9 bases lay outside the gene matches. The CDR3 bases are TGCAGTGCTAGTCATGGCGGGGGGGTGGGCAAAAACATTCAGTACTTC. It is translated as CSASHGGGVGKNIQYF.

This clonotype came up a few times. V usage is TRBV12-3 or TRBV12-4 and J usage is TRBJ2-3; D is uncertain. The CDR3 spans 15 residues. The V end was cut by 1 base, the J end by 0 bases, with 8 bases between. CDR3 coding DNA: TGTGCCAGCAGTTTAGGGCACTTGAGCACAGATACGCAGTATTTT. It encodes CASSLGHLSTDTQYF.

The V call is TRBV29-1, the J call TRBJ1-6, with D tentatively TRBD1 (6 bases). Germline values: CDR1 SQVTM, CDR2 ANQGSEA. V shed 7 bases and J shed 7 bases, with 14 bases lying between them. The CDR3 runs to 13 residues. The CDR3 sequence: CSASRDTNSPLHF. The CDR3 DNA sequence: TGCAGCGCTAGCCGGGACACCAATTCACCCCTCCACTTT.

This clonotype was counted only a few times. This chain joins TRBV20-1 and TRBJ1-2; D is perhaps TRBD1 (6 bases). CDR1 and CDR2 (germline): DFQATT, SNEGSKA (reference sequence). Trimming left V 4 bases short and J 0 bases short, with 9 bases between. There are 13 residues in the CDR3. The CDR3: CSATGTTNYGYTF. The CDR3 DNA reads TGCAGTGCTACCGGGACAACTAACTATGGCTACACCTTC.

This clonotype turned up a few times. The chain couples TRBV30 to TRBJ2-7, with D uncertain. Trimming shortened V by 1 base and J by 3 bases, and 7 bases separated the two germline ends. The length of the CDR3 is 12 residues. CDR1 and CDR2 from the germline V gene are GTSNPN and SVGIG (reference sequence). CDR3 sequence reads: CAWSDTNYEQYF. CDR3 in DNA: TGTGCCTGGAGTGATACTAACTACGAGCAGTACTTC. Full variable domain (remainder filled in from reference TRBV30 and TRBJ2-7): SQTIHQWPATLVQPVGSPLSLECTVEGTSNPNLYWYRQAAGRGLQLLFYSVGIGQISSEVPQNLSASRPQDRQFILSSKKLLLSDSGFYLCAWSDTNYEQYFGPGTRLTVT.

This clonotype was found a few times. The chain is built from TRBV4-1 and TRBJ2-7; D possibly matches TRBD1 or TRBD2 (5 bases each). Between the trimmed V and J ends, which lost 8 bases and 3 bases, there was a span of 14 bases. This CDR3 has 13 amino acids. Germline V gene data show CDR1 as MGHRA and CDR2 as YSYEKL. The CDR3 nucleotides are TGCGCCAGCGGTTTGGGGACCGGCTACGAGCAGTACTTC. This encodes CASGLGTGYEQYF.

The chain employs TRBV2 and TRBJ1-5; D is unclear. V was cut by 6 bases and J by 3 bases, with 15 bases left in between. CDR3 length equals 15 residues. From germline, CDR1 is SNHLY and CDR2 FYNNEI. DNA for the CDR3: TGTGCCAGCAGCGATCGCGGGCTTCCCAATCAGCCCCAGCATTTT. Protein: CASSDRGLPNQPQHF.

This clonotype turned up a few times. This chain joins TRBV2 and TRBJ2-2, with D maybe TRBD1 (5 bases). CDR1 SNHLY and CDR2 FYNNEI come from the germline V gene. CDR3 size: 15 residues. V dropped 3 bases and J dropped 1 base, with 9 bases sitting between them. The CDR3 bases are TGTGCCAGCAGTGACGGGCAGGGGAACACCGGGGAGCTGTTTTTT. It translates to CASSDGQGNTGELFF.

The chain carries TRBV14 and TRBJ1-1, with D possibly being TRBD1 (5 bases). Germline lookup yields CDR1 SGHDN and CDR2 FVKESK. With 8 bases removed from V and 12 bases from J, the gap between germline ends came to 19 bases. The CDR3 sequence is 12 residues long. The CDR3 sequence is CASGRTRDWTFF. The CDR3, as DNA: TGTGCCAGCGGGAGGACACGGGATTGGACTTTCTTT.

The genes are TRBV7-9 and TRBJ2-3; 10 positions agree with TRBD1. CDR1 SEHNR and CDR2 FQNEAQ come from the germline V gene (reference sequence). J was trimmed by 5 bases and V by 5 bases; bases with no gene match: 7. CDR3 length equals 15 residues. CDR3 residues: CASSPGTGEQDTQYF. CDR3 coding DNA: TGTGCCAGCAGCCCGGGGACAGGGGAGCAAGATACGCAGTATTTT.

Ten or more counts support this clonotype. A read error may account for a junction end that differs from germline. The chain employs TRBV5-1 and TRBJ2-6; D call uncertain. Per the germline V gene, CDR1 is SGHRS and CDR2 is YFSETQ. The CDR3 is 13 amino acids. CDR3 region: CASSFSGANVLTF. The CDR3 nucleotides read TGTGCCAGCAGCTTCTCTGGGGCCAACGTCCTGACTTTC.

A few counts support this clonotype. The J gene is TRBJ1-1, the V gene TRBV9; no clear D. Germline CDR1 and CDR2: SGDLS and YYNGEE. V was pared by 0 bases and J by 1 base, with 10 bases between. The CDR3 extends over 15 amino acids. CDR3 sequence reads: CASSVDAPGNTEAFF. The CDR3 DNA sequence: TGTGCCAGCAGCGTAGACGCACCCGGGAACACTGAAGCTTTCTTT.

The rearrangement links TRBV25-1 to TRBJ2-6; D is unclear. V was pared by 3 bases and J by 3 bases, with 6 bases between. CDR1 and CDR2 from the germline V gene are MGHDK and SYGVNS. The CDR3 consists of 14 residues. The CDR3 region is CASSERLGANVLTF. The CDR3 nucleotides are TGTGCCAGCAGTGAGCGACTTGGGGCCAACGTCCTGACTTTC. The full variable domain, in which reference TRBV25-1 and TRBJ2-6 provide the parts outside the CDR3, is EADIYQTPRYLVIGTGKKITLECSQTMGHDKMYWYQQDPGMELHLIHYSYGVNSTEKGDLSSESTVSRIRTEHFPLTLESARPSHTSQYLCASSERLGANVLTFGAGSRLTVL.

There are a few counts of this clonotype. The gene calls are TRBV20-1 and TRBJ1-2; D gene ambiguous. V lost 6 bases to trimming and J lost 4 bases, with 12 bases between them. The CDR3 is 12 amino acids. CDR1 and CDR2 (germline): DFQATT, SNEGSKA (reference sequence). The CDR3 protein is CSAIYRSYGYTF. CDR3 sequence (DNA): TGCAGTGCCATTTATAGGAGCTATGGCTACACCTTC.

The chain carries TRBV12-3 or TRBV12-4 and TRBJ2-5; no firm D call. Trimming cost V 4 bases and J 0 bases, with 9 bases left between them. CDR3 size: 14 residues. This CDR3 is CASSSGSNQETQYF. CDR3 bases: TGTGCCAGCAGTTCCGGCTCTAACCAAGAGACCCAGTACTTC.

This clonotype was counted a few times. V gene TRBV6-5 combines with J gene TRBJ2-1, with D possibly TRBD2 on 5 matching bases. The CDR3 spans 11 residues. Trimming took 6 bases from V and 7 from J, leaving 7 bases between them. Germline CDR1 and CDR2: MNHEY and SVGAGI. The CDR3 bases are TGTGCCAGCAGGGAGGAGAATGAGCAGTTCTTC. This gives the protein CASREENEQFF.

This clonotype was detected a few times. The rearrangement uses TRBV9 and TRBJ2-1; 10 bases match TRBD2. The CDR3 consists of 16 residues. CDR1 is SGDLS, CDR2 YYNGEE, per germline. The V gene end was trimmed by 0 bases and the J gene end by 3 bases; junction bases not matched to a gene: 3. CDR3 in amino acids: CASSVDPSGGYNEQFF. The CDR3 nucleotides read TGTGCCAGCAGCGTAGATCCTAGCGGGGGCTACAATGAGCAGTTCTTC.

The sample holds a few counts of this clonotype. Here the CDR3 DNA reads TGTGCCACCAGTGATTTGGGGCAGGGGCAAGAGACCCAGTACTTC. Its protein is CATSDLGQGQETQYF. The chain links TRBV24-1 to TRBJ2-5, with D possibly being TRBD1 (6 bases). The CDR3 runs 15 residues. Trimming removed 0 bases from V and 2 bases from J, with 9 bases in between. Germline CDR1 is KGHDR and CDR2 is SFDVKD.

This clonotype was recorded many times. The rearrangement uses TRBV12-3 or TRBV12-4 and TRBJ1-5; unclear D gene. CDR3 length equals 12 residues. V lost 1 base, J lost 9 bases, and 7 bases lay in between. The CDR3 is CASSLDRPPQHF. DNA for the CDR3: TGTGCCAGCAGTTTAGATCGGCCGCCCCAGCATTTT.

The sample holds a few counts of this clonotype. The chain joins TRBV30 to TRBJ1-2; 8 positions agree with TRBD1. With V trimmed by 1 base and J by 6 bases, 4 bases remained unmatched. CDR3 size: 13 residues. Germline lookup yields CDR1 GTSNPN and CDR2 SVGIG (reference sequence). The CDR3 nucleotides read TGTGCCTGGAGTGCAGGACAGGGCAATGGCTACACCTTC. Protein: CAWSAGQGNGYTF.

There are a few counts of this clonotype. This rearrangement joins TRBV2 to TRBJ1-2; D is unclear. The germline V gene encodes CDR1 SNHLY and CDR2 FYNNEI. V was cut by 10 bases and J by 4 bases, with 10 bases left in between. The CDR3 loop spans 11 amino acids. The CDR3 sequence: CANRDSYGYTF. The CDR3 DNA reads TGTGCCAATAGGGATAGCTATGGCTACACCTTC.

Worth noting for this clonotype: A clone one base away is much larger, so this may be a read error. The rearrangement links TRBV5-1 to TRBJ2-3; D is undetermined. The germline V gene has CDR1 SGHRS and CDR2 YFSETQ. V lost 1 base, J lost 5 bases, and 11 bases lay in between. The CDR3 runs to 14 residues. CDR3 sequence (DNA): TGCGCCAGCAGCTTGACCAGCCTCATAGATACGCAGTATTTT. Residues: CASSLTSLIDTQYF.

The sample holds many counts of this clonotype. One end of the junction varies from germline; a read error may be responsible. The V and J genes are TRBV5-1 and TRBJ2-7, with TRBD1 matching 11 bases. The germline CDR1 and CDR2 sequences are SGHRS and YFSETQ. CDR3 length: 14 residues. In DNA, the CDR3 is TGTGCCAGCAGCTTGGGGACAGGGGGCTACGAGCAGTACTTC. It is translated as CASSLGTGGYEQYF. The complete variable domain, with remaining parts taken from reference TRBV5-1 and TRBJ2-7, reads KAGVTQTPRYLIKTRGQQVTLSCSPISGHRSVSWYQQTPGQGLQFLFEYFSETQRNKGNFPGRFSGRQFSNSRSEMNVSTLELGDSALYLCASSLGTGGYEQYFGPGTRLTVT.